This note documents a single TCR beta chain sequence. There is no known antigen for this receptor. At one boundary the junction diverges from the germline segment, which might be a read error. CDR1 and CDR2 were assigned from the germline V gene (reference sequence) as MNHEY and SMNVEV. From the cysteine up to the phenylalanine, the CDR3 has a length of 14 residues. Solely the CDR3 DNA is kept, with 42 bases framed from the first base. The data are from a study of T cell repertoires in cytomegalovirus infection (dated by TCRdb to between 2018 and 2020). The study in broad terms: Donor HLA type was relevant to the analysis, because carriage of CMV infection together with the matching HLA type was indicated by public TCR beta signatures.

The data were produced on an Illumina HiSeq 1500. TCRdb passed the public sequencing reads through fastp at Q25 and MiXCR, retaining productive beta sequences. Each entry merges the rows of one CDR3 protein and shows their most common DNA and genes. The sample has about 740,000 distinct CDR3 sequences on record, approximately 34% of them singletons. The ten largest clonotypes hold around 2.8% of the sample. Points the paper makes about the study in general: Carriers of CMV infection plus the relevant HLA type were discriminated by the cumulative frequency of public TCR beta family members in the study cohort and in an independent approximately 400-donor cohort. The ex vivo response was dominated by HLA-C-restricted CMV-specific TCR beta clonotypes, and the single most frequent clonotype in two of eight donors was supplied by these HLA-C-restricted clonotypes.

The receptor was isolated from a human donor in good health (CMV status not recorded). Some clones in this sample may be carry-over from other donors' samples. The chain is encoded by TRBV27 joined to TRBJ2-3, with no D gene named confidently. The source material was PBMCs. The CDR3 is CARSLIGGTDTQYF. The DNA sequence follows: TGTGCCCGCAGTTTGATTGGAGGCACAGATACGCAGTATTTT.